The entry below gives a single T cell receptor (beta chain) sequence along with its context. As handled by the study authors: How many nucleated cells were present was estimated from reference gene primer amplification. Clones were read by immunoSEQ multiplex PCR, and TCRdb kept only the in-frame ones, dropping some. Clone size and V and J calls were adopted from that table, with D and trimming inferred from the DNA. The sample includes 150,000 to 200,000 clones, 75% to 90% of them seen just once. This CDR3 contains 14 residues. From germline, CDR1 is MDHEN and CDR2 SYDVKM. V lost 4 bases, J lost 4 bases, and 11 bases lay in between. This sample was included in a study of blood T cell repertoires in COVID-19. On the study more broadly: The origin of the acute and convalescent COVID-19 samples was the United States, Italy and Spain. T cells, B-cell-depleted T cells, or PBMCs provided the cDNA or gDNA that served as material.

The sequenced sample was peripheral blood. This clonotype originated in a man aged 65-85 years with active or convalescent COVID-19. The V call is TRBV28, the J call TRBJ1-5; D may be TRBD1 (6 bases). The CDR3: CASSWTAFNQPQHF. In nucleotides, the CDR3 is TGTGCCAGCAGTTGGACAGCCTTTAATCAGCCCCAGCATTTT.